The present T cell receptor beta chain was sequenced within a study of blood T cell repertoires in COVID-19. The wider study: Acute-phase and convalescent COVID-19 samples originated in the United States, Italy and Spain. PBMCs, B-cell-depleted T cells, or T cells provided the cDNA or gDNA that made up the material.

Per the original methods: Estimation of nucleated cell counts was performed using reference gene primer amplification. Using immunoSEQ multiplex PCR, the repertoire was profiled, and TCRdb retains in-frame clones only, with some absent. That table furnishes V, J and clone size, whereas the DNA furnished D and trimming. The data show 200,000 to 250,000 clones, around 87% seen once. The CDR3 covers 15 residues. Germline V CDR1 and CDR2: DFQATT, SNEGSKA (reference sequence). Trimming took off 3 bases at V and 7 bases at J, with 22 bases between the two ends. The sequence was collected from a man aged 60-69 years with acute or convalescent COVID-19. Material: peripheral blood. The V and J genes are TRBV20-1 and TRBJ2-7; the D gene is possibly TRBD1 (6 bases). CDR3 residues: CSASWGRRSNWEQYF. The CDR3 DNA reads TGCAGTGCTAGTTGGGGGCGGCGATCAAACTGGGAGCAGTACTTC.